Below, 29 T cell receptor beta chains from the same sample are listed, as sequenced in a study of blood T cell repertoires in COVID-19. TCRdb's copy holds only in-frame clones and misses some; the assay was immunoSEQ multiplex PCR. The sample lists around 200,000 clones, 85% to 90% seen once, with around 21% in the top ten. The sample comprised peripheral blood. All receptors derive from a man aged 65 to 79 with active or convalescent COVID-19.

V usage is TRBV7-2 and J usage is TRBJ2-5; D is undetermined. CDR3 length: 14 residues. CDR1 is SGHTA and CDR2 is FQGNSA in the germline V gene. The germline V and J ends were trimmed by 5 bases and 5 bases, with 15 bases remaining between them. The chain's CDR3 is CASSQNSHGETQYF. In nucleotides, the CDR3 is TGTGCCAGCAGCCAAAACTCGCACGGGGAGACCCAGTACTTC.

In DNA form, the CDR3 reads TGTGCCAGCTCAAAGACAGGGGGAGAGGACACTGAAGCTTTCTTT. Translation gives CASSKTGGEDTEAFF. V and J are TRBV18 and TRBJ1-1, with 9 nucleotides matching TRBD1. Trimming cost V 5 bases and J 3 bases; bases outside gene matches: 7. The germline V gene encodes CDR1 KGHSH and CDR2 LQKENI. This CDR3 is 15 amino acids long. The full variable domain, completed using reference TRBV18 and TRBJ1-1, is NAGVMQNPRHLVRRRGQEARLRCSPMKGHSHVYWYRQLPEEGLKFMVYLQKENIIDESGMPKERFSAEFPKEGPSILRIQQVVRGDSAAYFCASSKTGGEDTEAFFGQGTRLTVV.

This sequence joins TRBV28 and TRBJ1-2; 8 bases map to TRBD1. From germline, CDR1 is MDHEN and CDR2 SYDVKM. The CDR3 contains 15 residues. The V and J ends lost 5 bases and 4 bases, in that order; junction bases with no gene match: 9. CDR3 in DNA: TGTGCCAGCAGTATCCCCAGGGGGCTCGGCTATGGCTACACCTTC. Residues: CASSIPRGLGYGYTF.

The chain links TRBV6-5 to TRBJ2-1; the match to TRBD2 covers 13 bases. Germline V gene sequence: CDR1 MNHEY, CDR2 SVGAGI. This CDR3 spans 15 amino acids. The trim removed 8 bases at V and 4 bases at J, leaving 5 bases unmatched. The CDR3 region has the DNA TGTGCCAGCTGGACTAGCGGGAGAGTTTACAATGAGCAGTTCTTC. Translation: CASWTSGRVYNEQFF.

The V and J genes are TRBV7-2 and TRBJ1-6; 7 bases align to TRBD1. CDR1 and CDR2 from the germline V gene are SGHTA and FQGNSA. Germline trimming cut 4 bases from V and 7 bases from J; bases unmatched to any gene: 10. CDR3 length: 16 amino acids. CDR3 loop: CASSSRKTGPNSPLHF. The CDR3, as DNA: TGTGCCAGCAGCTCCCGGAAGACAGGGCCAAATTCACCCCTCCACTTT.

The gene calls are TRBV7-2 and TRBJ1-2; no clear D. Germline V CDR1 and CDR2: SGHTA, FQGNSA. This CDR3 has 13 residues. Trimming stripped 1 base from V and 4 bases from J, with 7 bases between. The CDR3: CASSLERSYGYTF. CDR3 DNA: TGTGCCAGCAGCTTAGAGAGGAGCTATGGCTACACCTTC.

This clone was picked up one time. The genes are TRBV15 and TRBJ1-1; no clear D. The CDR3 contains 15 residues. Germline loops: CDR1 LNHNV, CDR2 YYDKDF (reference sequence). Trimming took off 6 bases at V and 1 base at J, with 15 bases between the two ends. The CDR3 loop is CATRLLVIGNTEAFF. CDR3 coding DNA: TGTGCCACCAGACTGCTAGTAATAGGGAACACTGAAGCTTTCTTT.

This clone was counted a single time. The rearrangement joins TRBV2 to TRBJ2-3, with 11 bases identical to TRBD1. The trim removed 3 bases at V and 3 bases at J, leaving 2 bases unmatched. The CDR3 is 15 residues long. In germline, CDR1 is SNHLY, CDR2 FYNNEI. CDR3 protein: CASSDGQGATDTQYF. The CDR3 coding sequence is TGTGCCAGCAGTGACGGACAGGGGGCAACAGATACGCAGTATTTT.

This clone was found a few times. The chain recombines TRBV18 with TRBJ2-7; TRBD1 aligns across 10 bases. The V segment lost 5 bases and the J segment 6 bases; nucleotides outside the gene matches: 10. This CDR3 is built from 15 residues. Looked up from germline, CDR1 is KGHSH and CDR2 is LQKENI. In DNA, the CDR3 is TGTGCCAGCTCAGCTGGACAGGGGGGTCCGGGCGAGCAGTACTTC. Translated: CASSAGQGGPGEQYF.

The rearrangement joins TRBV5-1 to TRBJ2-7, with D perhaps TRBD1 (6 bases). The V gene lost 0 bases and the J gene lost 5 bases, with 21 bases spanning the gap. The CDR3 sequence is 17 residues long. CDR1 is SGHRS, CDR2 YFSETQ, per germline. CDR3 loop: CASSLGDYGGQRNEQYF. CDR3 DNA: TGCGCCAGCAGCTTGGGGGATTATGGGGGCCAACGGAACGAGCAGTACTTC.

This chain links TRBV5-6 with TRBJ1-1; D uncertain. The CDR3 covers 15 residues. With 3 bases removed from V and 0 bases from J, the gap between germline ends came to 12 bases. CDR1 is SGHDT, CDR2 YYEEEE, per germline. CDR3 loop: CASSWAGKMNTEAFF. Here the CDR3 DNA reads TGTGCCAGCAGCTGGGCCGGGAAAATGAACACTGAAGCTTTCTTT.

V usage is TRBV4-3 and J usage is TRBJ1-1; D ambiguous. The germline gives CDR1 LGHNA, CDR2 YSLEER. The V end was cut by 0 bases, the J end by 6 bases, with 11 bases between. The CDR3 has 14 residues. CDR3 nucleotides: TGCGCCAGCAGCCAAGACAGTATAATCGCTGAAGCTTTCTTT. It specifies CASSQDSIIAEAFF.

In this sample, this clone turned up once. The rearrangement links TRBV19 to TRBJ2-5, with 7 bases identical to TRBD2. J gave up 2 bases and V 6 bases, and 9 bases lay outside the gene matches. The germline gives CDR1 LNHDA, CDR2 SQIVND (reference sequence). The CDR3 is 15 amino acids. The CDR3 reads CASSPRGIVQETQYF. The CDR3 DNA is TGTGCCAGTAGCCCGCGGGGGATTGTACAAGAGACCCAGTACTTC.

V and J are TRBV27 and TRBJ1-1; 9 nucleotides line up with TRBD1. The trim removed 4 bases at V and 10 bases at J, leaving 10 bases unmatched. Germline loops: CDR1 MNHEY, CDR2 SMNVEV (reference sequence). CDR3 size: 14 residues. CDR3: CASSSSTGGYRAFF. The CDR3 DNA follows: TGTGCCAGCAGTTCCTCGACAGGGGGATATAGAGCTTTCTTT.

The chain joins TRBV28 to TRBJ1-5, with D possibly being TRBD1 (6 bases). Germline lookup yields CDR1 MDHEN and CDR2 SYDVKM. V lost 5 bases and J lost 5, with 19 bases in between. This CDR3 contains 16 residues. The CDR3 loop is CASSPPGQPGDQPQHF. The CDR3 DNA reads as TGTGCCAGCAGTCCACCCGGACAGCCAGGAGATCAGCCCCAGCATTTT. The full variable domain, with the rest looked up from reference TRBV28 and TRBJ1-5, is DVKVTQSSRYLVKRTGEKVFLECVQDMDHENMFWYRQDPGLGLRLIYFSYDVKMKEKGDIPEGYSVSREKKERFSLILESASTNQTSMYLCASSPPGQPGDQPQHFGDGTRLSIL.

The V call is TRBV7-9, the J call TRBJ1-3; D unclear. The germline CDR1 and CDR2 sequences are SEHNR and FQNEAQ (reference sequence). The V end was cut by 1 base, the J end by 0 bases, with 10 bases between. This CDR3 has 16 residues. CDR3 region: CASSLDWALSGNTIYF. The CDR3 nucleotides are TGTGCCAGCAGCTTAGATTGGGCTCTCTCTGGAAACACCATATATTTT.

The table lists this clone with a count of one. The chain links TRBV30 to TRBJ2-3, with TRBD2 matching 8 bases. CDR3 length equals 14 residues. The germline gives CDR1 GTSNPN, CDR2 SVGIG (reference sequence). The V segment lost 3 bases and the J segment 5 bases; nucleotides outside the gene matches: 7. Written as DNA, the CDR3 is TGTGCCTGGAGCGGGGGGGCCGCGAAAGATACGCAGTATTTT. Translation gives CAWSGGAAKDTQYF.

The chain carries TRBV6-5 and TRBJ1-5, with 9 bases that match TRBD1. V gave up 7 bases and J gave up 1 base; unmatched junction bases: 5. The CDR3 runs 15 residues. CDR1 is MNHEY, CDR2 SVGAGI, per germline. DNA for the CDR3: TGTGCCAGCAAACCGGACAGGGGAAGCAATCAGCCCCAGCATTTT. The encoded protein is CASKPDRGSNQPQHF.

The chain uses TRBV9 and TRBJ1-1; D is perhaps TRBD1 (5 bases). Germline V gene lookup returns CDR1 SGDLS and CDR2 YYNGEE. The length of the CDR3 is 16 residues. Trimming removed 0 bases at V and 7 bases at J, with 19 bases between. The CDR3, as DNA: TGTGCCAGCAGCGTAGACGACGTGGCAAGGGGAAATGAAGCTTTCTTT. Residues: CASSVDDVARGNEAFF. The entire variable domain, with the rest obtained from reference TRBV9 and TRBJ1-1, is as follows: DSGVTQTPKHLITATGQRVTLRCSPRSGDLSVYWYQQSLDQGLQFLIQYYNGEERAKGNILERFSAQQFPDLHSELNLSSLELGDSALYFCASSVDDVARGNEAFFGQGTRLTVV.

The chain joins TRBV11-2 to TRBJ2-2; 7 nucleotides line up with TRBD1. This CDR3 is 14 amino acids long. Looked up from germline, CDR1 is SGHAT and CDR2 is FQNNGV. Trimming cost V 3 bases and J 3 bases; bases outside gene matches: 1. CDR3 residues: CASSLGQYTGELFF. In DNA form, the CDR3 reads TGTGCCAGCAGCTTGGGACAGTACACCGGGGAGCTGTTTTTT. Together with reference TRBV11-2 and TRBJ2-2, the CDR3 gives the full variable domain: EAGVAQSPRYKIIEKRQSVAFWCNPISGHATLYWYQQILGQGPKLLIQFQNNGVVDDSQLPKDRFSAERLKGVDSTLKIQPAKLEDSAVYLCASSLGQYTGELFFGEGSRLTVL.

The V call is TRBV4-3, the J call TRBJ1-2, with a possible D match to TRBD1 (6 bases). Trimming removed 0 bases from V and 4 bases from J, with 12 bases in between. The CDR3 is 15 amino acids. The V gene's germline CDR1 is LGHNA and CDR2 YSLEER. The CDR3 region is CASSQDRDKIYGYTF. The DNA for the CDR3 is TGCGCCAGCAGCCAAGATCGGGACAAGATCTATGGCTACACCTTC.

V is TRBV28 and J is TRBJ1-2, with 8 bases matching TRBD1. Germline lookup yields CDR1 MDHEN and CDR2 SYDVKM. The CDR3 has 15 residues. The trim removed 2 bases at V and 4 bases at J, leaving 6 bases unmatched. CDR3 sequence (DNA): TGTGCCAGCAGTTTAATTGCAGGGGGCGCCTATGGCTACACCTTC. Its protein is CASSLIAGGAYGYTF.

The chain couples TRBV9 to TRBJ2-5, with unresolved D. This CDR3 contains 14 residues. Germline V gene lookup returns CDR1 SGDLS and CDR2 YYNGEE. V gave up 2 bases and J gave up 2 bases, with 10 bases separating them. The CDR3 region has the DNA TGTGCCAGCAGCGTTCGGAGCCAACAAGAGACCCAGTACTTC. It yields the protein CASSVRSQQETQYF. Looking up the rest from reference TRBV9 and TRBJ2-5 gives the full variable domain: DSGVTQTPKHLITATGQRVTLRCSPRSGDLSVYWYQQSLDQGLQFLIQYYNGEERAKGNILERFSAQQFPDLHSELNLSSLELGDSALYFCASSVRSQQETQYFGPGTRLLVL.

This chain joins TRBV9 and TRBJ1-3; a weak D match, TRBD1 (5 bases). Germline V gene lookup returns CDR1 SGDLS and CDR2 YYNGEE. The CDR3 extends over 14 amino acids. V was pared by 3 bases and J by 0 bases, with 7 bases between. CDR3 DNA: TGTGCCAGCAGCGCCAGGGACTCTGGAAACACCATATATTTT. Amino acid sequence: CASSARDSGNTIYF.

The J gene is TRBJ2-2, the V gene TRBV5-1; D is ambiguous. Trimming took off 4 bases at V and 0 bases at J, with 13 bases between the two ends. Germline CDR1 reads SGHRS; CDR2 reads YFSETQ. CDR3 length equals 16 residues. The CDR3, as DNA: TGCGCCAGCAGCCTCCTCACGGTGGCGAACACCGGGGAGCTGTTTTTT. As protein: CASSLLTVANTGELFF.

This sequence joins TRBV5-1 and TRBJ1-1, with a possible D match to TRBD1 (6 bases). In germline, CDR1 is SGHRS, CDR2 YFSETQ. This CDR3 has 14 amino acids. Trimming removed 4 bases at V and 1 base at J, with 11 bases between. The chain's CDR3 is CASSPDSWNTEAFF. Here the CDR3 DNA reads TGCGCCAGCAGCCCGGACAGCTGGAACACTGAAGCTTTCTTT. Full variable domain (rest looked up from reference TRBV5-1 and TRBJ1-1): KAGVTQTPRYLIKTRGQQVTLSCSPISGHRSVSWYQQTPGQGLQFLFEYFSETQRNKGNFPGRFSGRQFSNSRSEMNVSTLELGDSALYLCASSPDSWNTEAFFGQGTRLTVV.

The rearrangement joins TRBV9 to TRBJ2-1; 9 positions match TRBD2. The CDR3 is made up of 16 amino acids. Germline CDR1 is SGDLS and CDR2 is YYNGEE. Trimming removed 0 bases from V and 7 bases from J; junction bases left unmatched: 8. CDR3 in DNA: TGTGCCAGCAGCGTAGCTAGCGGGATGAATTGGAATGAGCAGTTCTTC. Protein: CASSVASGMNWNEQFF.

The chain recombines TRBV13 with TRBJ2-5; 7 bases are a match to TRBD2. V shed 6 bases, J shed 3 bases, and the junction held 10 bases outside the gene matches. This CDR3 region has 15 residues. Germline CDR1 PRHDT, CDR2 FYEKMQ (reference sequence). In DNA, the CDR3 is TGTGCCAGCAGTATCGGGGGGTCAGCGGAAGAGACCCAGTACTTC. It encodes CASSIGGSAEETQYF.

This rearrangement joins TRBV18 to TRBJ1-5, with 7 bases that match TRBD1. J lost 2 bases, V lost 3 bases, and 7 bases had no gene match. The CDR3 totals 16 residues. The germline V gene has CDR1 KGHSH and CDR2 LQKENI. The CDR3 spells CASSPRGQVRNQPQHF. CDR3 DNA: TGTGCCAGCTCACCCCGAGGACAGGTACGCAATCAGCCCCAGCATTTT.